This TCR beta chain comes out of a study of PD-1 blockade in classical Hodgkin lymphoma. Regarding the study as a whole: Newly diagnosed patients and complete responders had comparable diversity at baseline. By C4D1, diversity of CD4+ TCRs had risen significantly, whereas that of CD8+ TCRs had not. Reports described newly diagnosed patients as having lower baseline TCR diversity than healthy donors.

Each and every patient relapsed after autologous stem cell transplantation, and patients got differing brentuximab vedotin exposure. Complete response, partial response or progressive disease constituted the best response categories observed. V dropped 4 bases and J dropped 0; count of bases not matched to a gene: 17. Per germline, CDR1 MNHEY and CDR2 SMNVEV (reference sequence). The CDR3 is 19 amino acids. Profiling relied on immunoSEQ multiplex PCR, and the TCRdb table lists in-frame clones only, not all of them. The sample shows about 43,000 clones, about 65% of them seen only once. A word on this clone: Its antigen is still unknown.

The sequenced sample was peripheral blood mononuclear cells (PBMCs), obtained before the second cycle of nivolumab. V gene TRBV27 combines with J gene TRBJ2-7; 8 bases fit TRBD2. This sequence was found in a human donor with classical Hodgkin lymphoma. The CDR3 spells CASSSVWNSGATFSYEQYF. CDR3 DNA: TGTGCCAGCAGTTCGGTTTGGAATAGCGGGGCCACTTTCTCCTACGAGCAGTACTTC.